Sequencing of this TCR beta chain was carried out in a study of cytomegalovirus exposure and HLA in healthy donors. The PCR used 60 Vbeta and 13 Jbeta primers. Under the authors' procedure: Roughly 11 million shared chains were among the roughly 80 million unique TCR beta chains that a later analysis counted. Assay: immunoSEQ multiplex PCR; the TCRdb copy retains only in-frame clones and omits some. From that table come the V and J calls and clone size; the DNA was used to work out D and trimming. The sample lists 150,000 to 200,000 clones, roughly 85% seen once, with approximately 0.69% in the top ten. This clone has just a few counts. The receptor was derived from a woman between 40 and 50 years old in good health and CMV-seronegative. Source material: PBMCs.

CDR3 coding DNA: TGTGCCAGCAGCCGACTAGCGGGAGGGCCACCGACCTACGAGCAGTACTTC. Protein: CASSRLAGGPPTYEQYF. The chain couples TRBV5-6 to TRBJ2-7, with 14 nucleotides matching TRBD2. The V segment lost 4 bases and the J segment 2 bases; nucleotides outside the gene matches: 8. The germline V gene encodes CDR1 SGHDT and CDR2 YYEEEE. The CDR3 covers 17 residues.